Below, one TCR beta chain is given with its context. What it recognizes is unknown. Produced via immunoSEQ multiplex PCR; TCRdb's table is partial and in-frame only. There are approximately 130,000 clones in the sample; about 88% occur only once, and 3% lies in the top ten. This sample is drawn from a study of T cell responses to AZD1222 COVID-19 vaccine. The germline CDR1 and CDR2 sequences are GTSNPN and SVGIG (reference sequence). The V gene lost 3 bases and the J gene lost 6 bases, with 14 bases spanning the gap. This CDR3 contains 13 residues. Points from the study as a whole: Researchers report vaccine-associated CD4 TCRs spanning spike, with dominance at 160-218 and 743-854.

This clonotype was obtained from an adult who received the AZD1222 COVID-19 vaccine. This specimen consisted of peripheral blood, obtained 28 days after the second AZD1222 dose. V is TRBV30 and J is TRBJ1-2; D may be TRBD1 (5 bases). In DNA form, the CDR3 reads TGTGCCTGGAGAGCGACAGTGGGGAATGGCTACACCTTC. Amino acid sequence: CAWRATVGNGYTF.